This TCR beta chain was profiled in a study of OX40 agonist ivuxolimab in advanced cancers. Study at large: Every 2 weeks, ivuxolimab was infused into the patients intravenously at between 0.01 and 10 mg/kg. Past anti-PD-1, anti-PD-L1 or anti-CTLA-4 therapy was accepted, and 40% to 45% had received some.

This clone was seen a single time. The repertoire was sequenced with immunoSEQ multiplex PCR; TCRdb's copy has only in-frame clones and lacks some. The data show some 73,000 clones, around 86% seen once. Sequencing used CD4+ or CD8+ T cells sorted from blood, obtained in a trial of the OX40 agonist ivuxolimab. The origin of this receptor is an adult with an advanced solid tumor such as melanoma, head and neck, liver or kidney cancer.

Here the CDR3 DNA reads TGTGCCAGCGGAGTAAAACCCGGGACAGCGAACACCATATATTTT. Translating gives CASGVKPGTANTIYF. This chain joins TRBV2 and TRBJ1-3, with 7 positions matching TRBD1. This CDR3 has 15 residues. CDR1 and CDR2 (germline): SNHLY, FYNNEI. V gave up 8 bases and J gave up 7 bases; unmatched junction bases: 14. The complete variable domain, with remaining parts taken from reference TRBV2 and TRBJ1-3, reads EPEVTQTPSHQVTQMGQEVILRCVPISNHLYFYWYRQILGQKVEFLVSFYNNEISEKSEIFDDQFSVERPDGSNFTLKIRSTKLEDSAMYFCASGVKPGTANTIYFGEGSWLTVV.